A selection of T cell receptor beta chains follows, all from one sample in a study of neurological immune-mediated disorders. TCRdb recomputed calls from the 5' RACE reads with MiXCR, one row per CDR3 protein. The profile covers around 53,000 distinct CDR3 sequences, with approximately 9.2% appearing a single time and 1.5% to 2% taken by the ten largest. The specimen sequenced was PBMCs. All receptors derive from a woman in her forties in good health. Each CDR3 is given with its conserved first and last residue. D genes are given only for firm matches. Clone sizes are given selectively: once, few, many, or a class where the clone is expanded.

CDR3aa: CVAGTGEVNEQYF
CDR3nt: TGTGTCGCCGGGACAGGTGAGGTGAATGAGCAGTACTTC
d_gene: TRBD1
j_gene: TRBJ2-7
abundance: many
v_gene: TRBV9

CDR3aa: CSAVRAGGRETQYF
CDR3nt: TGCAGTGCCGTGCGTGCGGGGGGTAGGGAGACCCAGTACTTC
d_gene: TRBD2
j_gene: TRBJ2-5
abundance: many
v_gene: TRBV20-1

CDR3aa: CSARDRAVTGELFF
CDR3nt: TGCAGTGCTAGAGATAGGGCGGTCACCGGGGAGCTGTTTTTT
d_gene: NA
j_gene: TRBJ2-2
abundance: few
v_gene: TRBV20-1

CDR3aa: CASSLGSGGVSIEQFF
CDR3nt: TGTGCCAGCAGCTTAGGTTCGGGGGGGGTGTCTATTGAGCAGTTCTTC
d_gene: TRBD2
j_gene: TRBJ2-1
abundance: many
v_gene: TRBV7-6

CDR3aa: CSVQSTSGNSYEQYF
CDR3nt: TGCAGCGTTCAATCGACTAGCGGGAACTCCTACGAGCAGTACTTC
d_gene: TRBD2
j_gene: TRBJ2-7
abundance: few
v_gene: TRBV29-1

CDR3aa: CASSLGGLAYEQYF
CDR3nt: TGTGCCAGCAGTTTAGGAGGACTAGCTTACGAGCAGTACTTC
d_gene: TRBD2
j_gene: TRBJ2-7
abundance: many
v_gene: TRBV12-3/TRBV12-4

CDR3aa: CASSYGRNSNQPQHF
CDR3nt: TGTGCCAGCAGTTACGGGAGAAATAGCAATCAGCCCCAGCATTTT
d_gene: NA
j_gene: TRBJ1-5
abundance: many
v_gene: TRBV6-2/TRBV6-3

CDR3aa: CSAEEGQRGSSYNEQFF
CDR3nt: TGCAGTGCCGAAGAGGGCCAGCGGGGAAGCTCCTACAATGAGCAGTTCTTC
d_gene: TRBD2
j_gene: TRBJ2-1
abundance: few
v_gene: TRBV20-1

CDR3aa: CASSLGGLAGPGKNIQYF
CDR3nt: TGTGCCAGCAGCTTAGGGGGACTAGCGGGACCGGGCAAAAACATTCAGTACTTC
d_gene: TRBD2
j_gene: TRBJ2-4
abundance: many
v_gene: TRBV7-2

CDR3aa: CAISGQGTGELFF
CDR3nt: TGTGCCATCAGCGGGCAGGGGACCGGGGAGCTGTTTTTT
d_gene: NA
j_gene: TRBJ2-2
abundance: NA
v_gene: TRBV10-3

CDR3aa: CASSLVAGESNTQYF
CDR3nt: TGCGCCAGCAGCTTGGTAGCGGGGGAGTCGAATACGCAGTATTTT
d_gene: TRBD2
j_gene: TRBJ2-3
abundance: many
v_gene: TRBV5-1

CDR3aa: CASSVTVFDSGANVLTF
CDR3nt: TGTGCCAGCAGCGTTACGGTTTTCGACTCTGGGGCCAACGTCCTGACTTTC
d_gene: NA
j_gene: TRBJ2-6
abundance: many
v_gene: TRBV9

CDR3aa: CASRFDGNTEAFF
CDR3nt: TGTGCCAGCAGATTCGACGGGAACACTGAAGCTTTCTTT
d_gene: NA
j_gene: TRBJ1-1
abundance: many
v_gene: TRBV12-3/TRBV12-4

CDR3aa: CARDSGGLGYGYTF
CDR3nt: TGTGCCCGGGACTCGGGGGGCCTAGGCTATGGCTACACCTTC
d_gene: NA
j_gene: TRBJ1-2
abundance: many
v_gene: TRBV30

CDR3aa: CASSEGLAVNTGELFF
CDR3nt: TGCGCCAGCAGCGAGGGACTAGCGGTGAACACCGGGGAGCTGTTTTTT
d_gene: TRBD2
j_gene: TRBJ2-2
abundance: many
v_gene: TRBV5-1

CDR3aa: CATSGETGLTGELFF
CDR3nt: TGTGCCACCAGCGGGGAGACAGGGCTCACCGGGGAGCTGTTTTTT
d_gene: TRBD1
j_gene: TRBJ2-2
abundance: many
v_gene: TRBV24-1

CDR3aa: CASSGQGGTQYF
CDR3nt: TGTGCCAGCAGCGGACAGGGGGGGACCCAGTACTTC
d_gene: TRBD1
j_gene: TRBJ2-5
abundance: many
v_gene: TRBV7-9

CDR3aa: CASSLGGANVLTF
CDR3nt: TGTGCCAGCAGTTTAGGTGGGGCCAACGTCCTGACTTTC
d_gene: NA
j_gene: TRBJ2-6
abundance: many
v_gene: TRBV12-3/TRBV12-4